Shown below are 30 T cell receptor beta chains from a single sample sequenced in a study of blood T cell repertoires in COVID-19. Sequencing used immunoSEQ multiplex PCR; TCRdb keeps in-frame clones, though not all of them. Among a few hundred thousand clones listed, 70% to 90% were seen once. Sequenced material: PBMCs or T cells enriched from blood (not recorded which). These receptors all stem from a woman in her sixties or seventies who had recovered from COVID-19.

This chain connects TRBV10-3 to TRBJ1-2; D gene ambiguous. The germline CDR1 and CDR2 sequences are ENHRY and SYGVKD. This CDR3 is built from 16 residues. Deletions cut 10 bases from V and 4 bases from J, with 25 bases between. This chain's CDR3 is CATPLNHDTESYGYTF. Here the CDR3 DNA reads TGTGCCACACCCCTTAATCACGACACCGAGAGCTATGGCTACACCTTC.

Only one count was recorded for this clone. The chain carries TRBV10-3 and TRBJ2-3; 9 nucleotides line up with TRBD2. Germline CDR1 is ENHRY and CDR2 is SYGVKD. This CDR3 is 16 amino acids long. V shed 4 bases, J shed 8 bases, and the junction held 13 bases outside the gene matches. Here the CDR3 DNA reads TGTGCCATCAGTGGGGCTAGCGGGGAATTGGCCGGTACGCAGTATTTT. Its translation: CAISGASGELAGTQYF.

The chain recombines TRBV1 with TRBJ1-6; the DNA was not used to check the table's D call, TRBD1. TRBV1 is an annotated pseudogene. The CDR3 is made up of 19 amino acids. The CDR3 region is CTSSQGRRDRGLPRSPLHF. In DNA, the CDR3 is TGCACCAGCAGCCAAGGGCGCCGGGACAGGGGGCTTCCCCGTTCACCCCTCCACTTT.

This chain uses TRBV18 with TRBJ1-6; a possible D gene is TRBD1 (6 bases). Germline V gives CDR1 KGHSH, CDR2 LQKENI. The V end lost 4 bases, the J end lost 10 bases, and 11 bases lay between the germline ends. There are 13 residues in the CDR3. The CDR3 region is CASSRDTGSPLHF. The DNA for the CDR3 is TGTGCCAGCTCACGGGACACTGGATCACCCCTCCACTTT.

This chain connects TRBV3-1 (or the pseudogene TRBV3-2) to TRBJ2-3, with D perhaps matching TRBD1 (6 bases). Trimming pared 2 bases from V and 0 bases from J, leaving 6 bases between. Germline CDR1 is LGHDT and CDR2 is YNNKEL (reference sequence). CDR3 length: 14 amino acids. The CDR3 DNA sequence: TGTGCCAGCAGCCAACAGGGGAGCACAGATACGCAGTATTTT. It codes for CASSQQGSTDTQYF.

The rearrangement links TRBV29-1 to TRBJ1-1; D not resolved. Germline V gives CDR1 SQVTM, CDR2 ANQGSEA. The ends were cut back, 6 bases at V and 1 base at J, with 15 bases in the middle. CDR3 length: 14 residues. DNA for the CDR3: TGCAGCGTCTACAGCGGGTTTACGAACACTGAAGCTTTCTTT. It specifies CSVYSGFTNTEAFF.

This chain joins TRBV7-2 and TRBJ2-3, with TRBD2 matching over 8 bases. J lost 9 bases, V lost 5 bases, and 4 bases had no gene match. Germline loops: CDR1 SGHTA, CDR2 FQGNSA. The CDR3 consists of 12 residues. The CDR3 sequence: CASSPGTRTQYF. The CDR3 nucleotides read TGTGCCAGCAGCCCTGGGACTAGGACGCAGTATTTT.

The chain couples TRBV5-1 to TRBJ1-4, with a weak D call TRBD1 (5 bases). V lost 7 bases and J 0 bases, leaving 7 bases between the germline ends. The CDR3 runs to 13 residues. Germline V lookup: CDR1 SGHRS, CDR2 YFSETQ. This CDR3 is CASGTATNEKLFF. The CDR3, as DNA: TGCGCCAGCGGGACTGCAACTAATGAAAAACTGTTTTTT.

A single count supports this clone. This chain uses TRBV18 with TRBJ1-2, with D maybe TRBD1 (6 bases). The V end lost 6 bases, the J end lost 5 bases, and 13 bases lay between the germline ends. The CDR3 sequence is 13 residues long. Germline CDR1 and CDR2: KGHSH and LQKENI. CDR3 in amino acids: CASSLDSEYGYTF. The CDR3 DNA reads TGTGCCAGCTCCCTGGACAGTGAATATGGCTACACCTTC. Looking up the rest from reference TRBV18 and TRBJ1-2 gives the full variable domain: NAGVMQNPRHLVRRRGQEARLRCSPMKGHSHVYWYRQLPEEGLKFMVYLQKENIIDESGMPKERFSAEFPKEGPSILRIQQVVRGDSAAYFCASSLDSEYGYTFGSGTRLTVV.

The J gene is TRBJ1-4, the V gene TRBV29-1, with a tentative D call TRBD1 (5 bases). Germline loops: CDR1 SQVTM, CDR2 ANQGSEA. The CDR3 length is 13 residues. V was cut by 6 bases and J by 3 bases, with 11 bases left in between. CDR3 nucleotide sequence: TGCAGCGTAGCCTGGGGGGCTAATGAAAAACTGTTTTTT. Amino acids: CSVAWGANEKLFF.

This clone was counted between two and nine times. This chain connects TRBV5-4 to TRBJ2-2, with D hard to call. Trimming shortened V by 4 bases and J by 3 bases, and 10 bases separated the two germline ends. Germline values: CDR1 SGHNT, CDR2 YYREEE (reference sequence). CDR3 length equals 14 residues. CDR3 nucleotides: TGTGCCAGCAGCCCCCCGGAGCACACCGGGGAGCTGTTTTTT. Its protein product is CASSPPEHTGELFF. Together with reference TRBV5-4 and TRBJ2-2, the CDR3 gives the full variable domain: ETGVTQSPTHLIKTRGQQVTLRCSSQSGHNTVSWYQQALGQGPQFIFQYYREEENGRGNFPPRFSGLQFPNYSSELNVNALELDDSALYLCASSPPEHTGELFFGEGSRLTVL.

This clone appeared a few times. The chain recombines TRBV10-2 with TRBJ1-6, with D maybe TRBD1 (5 bases). The V end lost 7 bases, the J end lost 5 bases, and 9 bases lay between the germline ends. The length of the CDR3 is 13 residues. Germline-derived CDR1 and CDR2 are WSHSY and SAAADI. CDR3 loop: CASKDRDNSPLHF. The DNA for the CDR3 is TGCGCCAGCAAAGACAGAGATAATTCACCCCTCCACTTT.

The rearrangement links TRBV3-1 (or the pseudogene TRBV3-2) to TRBJ2-3; maybe TRBD1 (6 bases). Trimming shortened V by 4 bases and J by 0 bases, and 11 bases separated the two germline ends. This CDR3 has 15 amino acids. Germline V CDR1 and CDR2: LGHDT, YNNKEL (reference sequence). The CDR3 DNA is TGTGCCAGCAGCCTGGGGACAAAAAGCACAGATACGCAGTATTTT. This gives the protein CASSLGTKSTDTQYF.

This chain connects TRBV5-1 to TRBJ1-1, with a possible D match to TRBD1 (6 bases). Germline values: CDR1 SGHRS, CDR2 YFSETQ. Trimming stripped 0 bases from V and 9 bases from J, with 9 bases between. This CDR3 is built from 12 residues. CDR3 sequence: CASSLAGTKAFF. In DNA form, the CDR3 reads TGCGCCAGCAGCTTGGCCGGGACAAAAGCTTTCTTT.

The rearrangement links TRBV21-1 to TRBJ2-7; no DNA check was done on the table's D call, TRBD1. TRBV21-1 corresponds to a pseudogene. This CDR3 region has 16 residues. The CDR3 region is CASSRIPGQGVYEQYF. In DNA, the CDR3 is TGTGCCAGCAGCAGAATACCGGGACAGGGGGTCTACGAGCAGTACTTC.

This chain links TRBV12-3 or TRBV12-4 with TRBJ1-2; weak D call: TRBD1 (5 bases). The CDR3 totals 13 residues. The ends were cut back, 5 bases at V and 5 bases at J, with 12 bases in the middle. As DNA, the CDR3 is TGTGCCAGCAGTGGGGGGTTGAGATATGGCTACACCTTC. Encoded protein: CASSGGLRYGYTF.

This clone was counted a single time. The rearrangement links TRBV11-3 to TRBJ2-2, with 9 bases fitting TRBD1. Looked up from germline, CDR1 is SGHNT and CDR2 is YENEEA. With 5 bases clipped from V and 2 bases from J, the junction kept 12 bases outside the gene matches. The CDR3 runs to 18 residues. In DNA form, the CDR3 reads TGTGCCAGCAGCCAGATATTTAGGGACAGGGAAAACACCGGGGAGCTGTTTTTT. Its protein is CASSQIFRDRENTGELFF.

This clone has a handful of counts. J is TRBJ1-5 and V is TRBV2; maybe TRBD1 (6 bases). Trimming stripped 5 bases from V and 5 bases from J, with 13 bases between. This CDR3 comprises 14 residues. The V gene's germline CDR1 is SNHLY and CDR2 FYNNEI. In DNA form, the CDR3 reads TGTGCCAGCAGTTACAGGGCCCAGGATCAGCCCCAGCATTTT. This sequence encodes CASSYRAQDQPQHF.

This chain links TRBV5-1 with TRBJ2-1; D may be TRBD1 (6 bases). V lost 2 bases to trimming and J lost 4 bases, with 10 bases between them. The CDR3 consists of 14 residues. CDR1 and CDR2 from the germline V gene are SGHRS and YFSETQ. CDR3 coding DNA: TGCGCCAGCAGCTTTACAGGGTCTTACAATGAGCAGTTCTTC. Protein sequence: CASSFTGSYNEQFF.

The chain couples TRBV12-3 or TRBV12-4 to TRBJ2-2; TRBD1 is a possible D gene (5 bases). The CDR3 extends over 12 amino acids. Between the trimmed V and J ends, which lost 10 bases and 2 bases, there was a span of 8 bases. For the CDR3, the DNA is TGTGCCACCGACAGAAACACCGGGGAGCTGTTTTTT. It yields the protein CATDRNTGELFF.

The chain combines TRBV27 with TRBJ2-7; a possible D gene is TRBD2 (7 bases). CDR1 MNHEY and CDR2 SMNVEV come from the germline V gene (reference sequence). Trimming removed 5 bases from V and 7 bases from J, with 12 bases in between. This CDR3 contains 12 residues. The CDR3 loop reads CASSQGGGEQYV. In DNA form, the CDR3 reads TGTGCCAGCAGTCAAGGGGGGGGAGAGCAGTACGTC.

This sequence joins TRBV18 and TRBJ2-7; no firm D call. V dropped 3 bases and J dropped 5 bases, with 11 bases sitting between them. CDR3 length: 13 amino acids. Germline loops: CDR1 KGHSH, CDR2 LQKENI. CDR3: CASSPGSLNEQYV. CDR3 DNA sequence: TGTGCCAGCTCACCCGGTAGTTTAAACGAGCAGTACGTC.

The chain's CDR3 is CASSSNRGQSNQPQHF. In DNA form, the CDR3 reads TGTGCCAGCAGTTCCAACAGGGGGCAAAGCAATCAGCCCCAGCATTTT. The chain links TRBV27 to TRBJ1-5, with 9 nucleotides matching TRBD1. V lost 4 bases and J lost 1; bases outside the gene matches: 5. The germline gives CDR1 MNHEY, CDR2 SMNVEV (reference sequence). This CDR3 region has 16 residues.

This clone has only one observation. The rearrangement uses TRBV2 and TRBJ2-3; 8 bases are shared with TRBD1. This CDR3 has 14 amino acids. In germline, CDR1 is SNHLY, CDR2 FYNNEI. V trimming: 6 bases; J trimming: 1 base; junction bases outside the gene matches: 3. The DNA of the CDR3 is TGTGCCAGCAGCAGGGGGCCCGGCACAGATACGCAGTATTTT. Translating it yields CASSRGPGTDTQYF.

The chain employs TRBV28 and TRBJ1-5; unclear D gene. Trimming shortened V by 2 bases and J by 5 bases, and 4 bases separated the two germline ends. There are 12 residues in the CDR3. CDR1 is MDHEN and CDR2 is SYDVKM in the germline V gene. CDR3 nucleotides: TGTGCCAGCAGTTTAATAGATCAGCCCCAGCATTTT. Translated, it gives CASSLIDQPQHF.

In the case of this clone: Other DNA sequences within the sample encode an identical CDR3. This chain uses TRBV24-1 with TRBJ2-3, with D hard to call. The CDR3 has 15 amino acids. The germline V gene encodes CDR1 KGHDR and CDR2 SFDVKD. Trimming pared 4 bases from V and 0 bases from J, leaving 10 bases between. CDR3 in DNA: TGTGCCACCAGTGACCCCGGGTCTAGCACAGATACGCAGTATTTT. Residues: CATSDPGSSTDTQYF.

V usage is TRBV5-6 and J usage is TRBJ1-2; 10 bases agree with TRBD1. This CDR3 has 15 amino acids. Germline lookup yields CDR1 SGHDT and CDR2 YYEEEE. Unmatched junction bases numbered 10, after V lost 5 bases and J lost 6 bases. CDR3 in DNA: TGTGCCAGCAGTCGACAGGGGGCTTGGGGTAATGGCTACACCTTC. Its protein product is CASSRQGAWGNGYTF.

This chain uses TRBV6-1 with TRBJ1-4; 7 bases are shared with TRBD1. The V segment lost 3 bases and the J segment 8 bases; nucleotides outside the gene matches: 6. Germline assignment: CDR1 MNHNS and CDR2 SASEGT. CDR3 length equals 14 residues. The CDR3 sequence: CASSEGDSQEKLFF. CDR3 nucleotides: TGTGCCAGCAGTGAGGGGGACAGCCAGGAAAAACTGTTTTTT.

The gene calls are TRBV4-1 and TRBJ1-4; the D is unclear. Germline CDR1 MGHRA, CDR2 YSYEKL. The length of the CDR3 is 14 residues. Between the trimmed V and J ends, which lost 3 bases and 0 bases, there was a span of 5 bases. The CDR3 sequence is CASSQTPTNEKLFF. The CDR3 region has the DNA TGCGCCAGCAGCCAGACACCAACTAATGAAAAACTGTTTTTT.

The gene calls are TRBV4-1 and TRBJ2-4; the D gene is possibly TRBD1 (5 bases). Between the trimmed V and J ends, which lost 2 bases and 0 bases, there was a span of 11 bases. Germline assignment: CDR1 MGHRA and CDR2 YSYEKL. There are 16 residues in the CDR3. CDR3 amino acids: CASSQITQGAKNIQYF. CDR3 bases: TGCGCCAGCAGCCAAATTACTCAGGGAGCCAAAAACATTCAGTACTTC.